Here is one TCR beta chain with its context. One end of the junction fails to match germline, which may point to a read error. This sample was taken from a study of metastatic and nonmetastatic thyroid tumors. The CDR3 runs to 15 residues. Germline V gives CDR1 MGHRA, CDR2 YSYEKL. In the original workflow: Using the CDR3 differences seen across clinicopathological groups, the authors built a distant-metastasis classifier for papillary thyroid cancer, which was meant to discriminate distant-metastatic patients. MiXCR re-clonotyped the PCR reads for TCRdb. Here the V and J calls rest on TCRdb's processing, not on the authors' analysis. Here the sample spans about 35,000 clones, approximately 30% being singletons. No patient received treatment before thyroid surgery.

This TCR was recovered from a female donor with papillary thyroid cancer or a benign thyroid nodule (not recorded which). Some clones in this sample may be carry-over from other donors' samples. V is TRBV4-1 and J is TRBJ2-5; possible D gene TRBD2, 6 bases. The specimen was blood. For the CDR3, the DNA is TGCGCGAGCAGCCAAGATATGGGGGGCCAAGAGACCCAGTACTTC. Residues: CASSQDMGGQETQYF.